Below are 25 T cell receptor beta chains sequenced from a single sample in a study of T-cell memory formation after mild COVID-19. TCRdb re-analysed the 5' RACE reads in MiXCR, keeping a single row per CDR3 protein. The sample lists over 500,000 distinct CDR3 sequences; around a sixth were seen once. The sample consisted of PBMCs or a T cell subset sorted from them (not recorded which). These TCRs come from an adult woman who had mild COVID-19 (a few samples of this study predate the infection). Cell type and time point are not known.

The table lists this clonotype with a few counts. This CDR3 reads CSVDGRGERLWNEQFF. DNA for the CDR3: TGCAGCGTTGATGGGAGGGGAGAAAGGTTGTGGAATGAGCAGTTCTTC. V usage is TRBV29-1 and J usage is TRBJ2-1; 7 bases map to TRBD2. Germline CDR1 is SQVTM and CDR2 is ANQGSEA. J gave up 7 bases and V 3 bases, and 15 bases lay outside the gene matches. CDR3 length equals 16 residues.

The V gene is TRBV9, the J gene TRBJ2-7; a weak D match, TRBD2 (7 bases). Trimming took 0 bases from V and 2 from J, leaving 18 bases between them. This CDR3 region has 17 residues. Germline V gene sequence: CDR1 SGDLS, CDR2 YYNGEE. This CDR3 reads CASSVGPVGGAPYEQYF. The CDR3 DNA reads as TGTGCCAGCAGCGTAGGCCCCGTGGGGGGGGCACCCTACGAGCAGTACTTC.

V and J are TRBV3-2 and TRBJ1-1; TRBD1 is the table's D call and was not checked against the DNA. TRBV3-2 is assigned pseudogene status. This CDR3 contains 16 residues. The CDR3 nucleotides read TGTGCCAGCAGCGAAATACAGACAGCATGCAGATTGGAGGCTTTCTTT. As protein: CASSEIQTACRLEAFF.

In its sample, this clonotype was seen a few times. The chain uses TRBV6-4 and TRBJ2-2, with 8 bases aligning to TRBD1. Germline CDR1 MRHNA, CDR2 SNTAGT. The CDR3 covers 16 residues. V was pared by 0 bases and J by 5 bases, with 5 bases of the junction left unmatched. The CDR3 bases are TGTGCCAGCAGTGACTCGACCAGGGGGCTAACCGGGGAGCTGTTTTTT. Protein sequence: CASSDSTRGLTGELFF.

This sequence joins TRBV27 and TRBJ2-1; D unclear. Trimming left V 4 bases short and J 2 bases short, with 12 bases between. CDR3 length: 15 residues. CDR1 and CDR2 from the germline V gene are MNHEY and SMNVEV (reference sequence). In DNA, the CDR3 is TGTGCCAGCAGTTGGGAAACCGAACCCTACAATGAGCAGTTCTTC. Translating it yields CASSWETEPYNEQFF.

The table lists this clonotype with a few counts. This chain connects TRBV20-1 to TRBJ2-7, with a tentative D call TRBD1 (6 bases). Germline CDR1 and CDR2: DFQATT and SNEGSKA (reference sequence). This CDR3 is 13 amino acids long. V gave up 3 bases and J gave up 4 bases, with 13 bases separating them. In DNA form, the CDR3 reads TGCAGTGCTAGGGGGCAGGGGCAGTACGAGCAGTACTTC. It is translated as CSARGQGQYEQYF.

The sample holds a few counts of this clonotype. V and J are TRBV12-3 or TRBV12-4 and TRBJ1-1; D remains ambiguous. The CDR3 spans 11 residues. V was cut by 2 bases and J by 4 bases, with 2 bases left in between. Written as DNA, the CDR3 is TGTGCCAGCAGTTTACCCACTGAAGCTTTCTTT. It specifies CASSLPTEAFF.

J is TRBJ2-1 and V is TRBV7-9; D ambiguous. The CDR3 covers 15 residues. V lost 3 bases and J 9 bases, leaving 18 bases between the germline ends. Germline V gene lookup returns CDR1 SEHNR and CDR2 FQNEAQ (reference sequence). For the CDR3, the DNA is TGTGCCAGCAGCTTCTCTAGGGCGTTCCTGGGTGAGCAGTTCTTC. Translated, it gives CASSFSRAFLGEQFF.

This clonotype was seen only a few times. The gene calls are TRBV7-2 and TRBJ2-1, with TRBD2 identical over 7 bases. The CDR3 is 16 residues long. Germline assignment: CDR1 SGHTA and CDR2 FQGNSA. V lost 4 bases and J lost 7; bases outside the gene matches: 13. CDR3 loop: CASSSGDAGVGNEQFF. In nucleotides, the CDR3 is TGTGCCAGCAGCTCGGGGGATGCGGGAGTAGGTAATGAGCAGTTCTTC.

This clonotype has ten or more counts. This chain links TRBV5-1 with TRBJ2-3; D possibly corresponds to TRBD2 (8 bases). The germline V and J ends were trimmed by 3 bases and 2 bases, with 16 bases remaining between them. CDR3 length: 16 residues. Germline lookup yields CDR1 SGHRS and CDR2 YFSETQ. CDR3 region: CASSSGGGLTTDTQYF. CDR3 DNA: TGCGCCAGCAGCTCGGGAGGGGGCCTCACCACAGATACGCAGTATTTT.

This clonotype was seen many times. This CDR3 reads CASSSAVGANVLTF. The CDR3 DNA is TGTGCCAGCTCTTCAGCTGTCGGGGCCAACGTCCTGACTTTC. This chain joins TRBV27 and TRBJ2-6; no definite D call. V was pared by 8 bases and J by 4 bases, with 12 bases between. CDR1 and CDR2 from the germline V gene are MNHEY and SMNVEV (reference sequence). The CDR3 has 14 amino acids.

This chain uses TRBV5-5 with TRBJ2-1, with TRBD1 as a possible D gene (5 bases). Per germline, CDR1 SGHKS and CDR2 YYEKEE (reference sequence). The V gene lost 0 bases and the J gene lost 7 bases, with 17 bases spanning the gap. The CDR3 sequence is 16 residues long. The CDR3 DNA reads TGTGCCAGCAGCTTGGGAAGGGGAATGGCGTCGAATGAGCAGTTCTTC. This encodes CASSLGRGMASNEQFF.

The CDR3 DNA follows: TGTGCCAGTAGTATGGCAGCGATCACCCTCGGGAGGTCCGAGCAGTACTTC. Its translation is CASSMAAITLGRSEQYF. V gene TRBV19 combines with J gene TRBJ2-7; 7 bases map to TRBD2. CDR3 length: 17 amino acids. Trimming took 3 bases from V and 6 from J; bases not matched to a gene: 17. In germline, CDR1 is LNHDA, CDR2 SQIVND (reference sequence).

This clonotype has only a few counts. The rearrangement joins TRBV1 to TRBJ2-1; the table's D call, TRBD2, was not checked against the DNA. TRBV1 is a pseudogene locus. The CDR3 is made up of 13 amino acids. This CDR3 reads CTSSRWTSGEQFF. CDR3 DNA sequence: TGCACCAGCAGCCGCTGGACTAGCGGGGAGCAGTTCTTC.

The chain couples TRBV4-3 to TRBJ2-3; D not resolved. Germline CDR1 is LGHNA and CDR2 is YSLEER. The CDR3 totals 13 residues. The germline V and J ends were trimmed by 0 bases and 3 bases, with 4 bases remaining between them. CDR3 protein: CASSQDETDTQYF. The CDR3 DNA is TGCGCCAGCAGCCAAGATGAAACAGATACGCAGTATTTT.

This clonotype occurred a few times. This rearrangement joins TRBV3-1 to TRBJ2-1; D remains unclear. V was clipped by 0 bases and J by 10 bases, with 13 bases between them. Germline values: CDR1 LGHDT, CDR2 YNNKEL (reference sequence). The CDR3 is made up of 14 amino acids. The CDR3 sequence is CASSQDHAVGEQFF. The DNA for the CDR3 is TGTGCCAGCAGCCAAGATCACGCGGTGGGGGAGCAGTTCTTC.

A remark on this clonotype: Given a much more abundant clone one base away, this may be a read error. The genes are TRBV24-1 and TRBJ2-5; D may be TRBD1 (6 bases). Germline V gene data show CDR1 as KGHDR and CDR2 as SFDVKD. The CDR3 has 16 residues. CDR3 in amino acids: CATSDPRFRGRETKYF. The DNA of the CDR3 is TGTGCCACCAGTGACCCGCGATTCAGGGGCCGAGAGACCAAGTACTTC.

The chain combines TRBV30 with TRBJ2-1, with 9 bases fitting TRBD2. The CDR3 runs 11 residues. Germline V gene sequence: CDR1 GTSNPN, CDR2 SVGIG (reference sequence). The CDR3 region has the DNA TGTTCCGCGGGAGGGAATGTTGAGCAGTTCTTC. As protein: CSAGGNVEQFF.

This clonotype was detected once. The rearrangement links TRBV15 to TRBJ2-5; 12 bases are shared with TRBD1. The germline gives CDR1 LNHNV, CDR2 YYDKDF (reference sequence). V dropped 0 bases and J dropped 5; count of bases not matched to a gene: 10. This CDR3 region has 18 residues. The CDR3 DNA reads TGTGCCACCAGCAGAGATGGGGACAGGGGGCCTTCCGAGGAGACCCAGTACTTC. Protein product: CATSRDGDRGPSEETQYF.

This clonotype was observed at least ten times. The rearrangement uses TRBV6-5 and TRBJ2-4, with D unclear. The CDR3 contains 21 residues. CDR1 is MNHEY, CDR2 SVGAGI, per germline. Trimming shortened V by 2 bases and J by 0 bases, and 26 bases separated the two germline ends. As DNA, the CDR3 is TGTGCCAGCAGTTACCCCCCAGGCGTGGTCCAAGGGCTACTAGCCAAAAACATTCAGTACTTC. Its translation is CASSYPPGVVQGLLAKNIQYF.

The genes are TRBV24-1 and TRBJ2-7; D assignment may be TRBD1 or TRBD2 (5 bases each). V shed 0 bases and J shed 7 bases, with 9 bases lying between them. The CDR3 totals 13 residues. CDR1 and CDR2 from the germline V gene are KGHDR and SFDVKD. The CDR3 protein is CATSDLPGREQYF. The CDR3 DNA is TGTGCCACCAGTGATTTGCCGGGACGGGAGCAGTACTTC.

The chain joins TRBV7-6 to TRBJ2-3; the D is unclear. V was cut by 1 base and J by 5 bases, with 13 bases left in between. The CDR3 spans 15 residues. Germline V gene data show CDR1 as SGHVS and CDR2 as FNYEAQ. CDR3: CASSLVLSSGDTQYF. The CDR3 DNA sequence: TGTGCCAGCAGCTTAGTTTTATCATCAGGAGATACGCAGTATTTT.

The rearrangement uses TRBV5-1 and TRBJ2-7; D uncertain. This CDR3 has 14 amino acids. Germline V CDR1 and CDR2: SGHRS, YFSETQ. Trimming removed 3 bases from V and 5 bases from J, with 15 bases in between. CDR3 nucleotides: TGCGCCAGCAGCTCAGCAGGTCTCTGGGACGAGCAGTACTTC. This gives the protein CASSSAGLWDEQYF.

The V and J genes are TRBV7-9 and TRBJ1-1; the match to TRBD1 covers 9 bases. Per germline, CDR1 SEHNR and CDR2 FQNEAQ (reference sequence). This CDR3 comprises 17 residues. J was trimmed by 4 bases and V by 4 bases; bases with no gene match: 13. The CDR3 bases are TGTGCCAGCAGCTCTCGGACAGGGGCCCTCGGGGGCACTGAAGCTTTCTTT. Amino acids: CASSSRTGALGGTEAFF.

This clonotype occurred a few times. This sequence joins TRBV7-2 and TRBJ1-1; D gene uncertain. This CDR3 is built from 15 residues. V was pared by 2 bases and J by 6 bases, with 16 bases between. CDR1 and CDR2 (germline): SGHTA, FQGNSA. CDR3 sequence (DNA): TGTGCCAGCAGCTTATACGTCGGTCTAAACGCTGAAGCTTTCTTT. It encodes CASSLYVGLNAEAFF.